This TCR beta chain was observed in a study of shared clonotypes between healthy human individuals. The study, taken as a whole, reports: With a handful of donors compared, 4.5% to 6.5% of naive CD4 clonotypes were shared. Blood was the sole source, and tissue repertoires probably differ.

V was clipped by 2 bases and J by 4 bases; unmatched bases: 2. CDR1 is MNHEY, CDR2 SVGAGI, per germline. There are 14 residues in the CDR3. A note on this clone: What it binds is unknown.

This table comes from immunoSEQ multiplex PCR, and its TCRdb copy is limited to in-frame clones, with some not included. The data show around 2.3 million clones, around 95% seen once. This sequence was found in a man aged 18 to 30 in good health. Source material: naive CD4+ T cells sorted from blood. Subset indicated: CD45RA+ positively selected. The chain couples TRBV6-5 to TRBJ1-1; 9 nucleotides line up with TRBD1. The CDR3 loop reads CASSYGTGTTEAFF. The CDR3, as DNA: TGTGCCAGCAGTTACGGGACAGGGACCACTGAAGCTTTCTTT.